The entry below describes one TCR beta chain. Method: immunoSEQ multiplex PCR; TCRdb's copy keeps in-frame clones and lacks some. The table has about 69,000 clones, 80% to 95% seen once. The sample is drawn from a study of graft-versus-host responses after intestinal transplantation. The sample consisted of bone marrow, taken roughly 110 weeks after intestinal transplantation. This receptor was taken from a human patient who received an intestinal transplant, so some T cells may come from the graft donor.

The CDR3 spells CSATTPSYNEQFF. CDR3 nucleotide sequence: TGCAGCGCCACTACACCCTCCTACAATGAGCAGTTCTTC. This sequence joins TRBV29-1 and TRBJ2-1; D unclear. This CDR3 is built from 13 residues. CDR1 is SQVTM, CDR2 ANQGSEA, per germline. V lost 7 bases and J lost 0, with 10 bases in between.